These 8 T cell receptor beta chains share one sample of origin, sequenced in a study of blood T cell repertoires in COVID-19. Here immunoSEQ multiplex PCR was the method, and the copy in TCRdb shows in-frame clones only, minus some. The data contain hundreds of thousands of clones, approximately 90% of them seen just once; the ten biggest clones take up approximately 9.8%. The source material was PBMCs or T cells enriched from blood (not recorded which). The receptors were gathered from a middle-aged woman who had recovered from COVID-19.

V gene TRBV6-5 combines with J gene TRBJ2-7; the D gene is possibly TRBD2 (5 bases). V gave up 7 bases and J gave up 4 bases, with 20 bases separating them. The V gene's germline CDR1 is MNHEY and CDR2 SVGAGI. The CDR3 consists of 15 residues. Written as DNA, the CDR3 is TGTGCCAGCATGCGAAGGGAAACCGGGATATACGAGCAGTACTTC. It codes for CASMRRETGIYEQYF.

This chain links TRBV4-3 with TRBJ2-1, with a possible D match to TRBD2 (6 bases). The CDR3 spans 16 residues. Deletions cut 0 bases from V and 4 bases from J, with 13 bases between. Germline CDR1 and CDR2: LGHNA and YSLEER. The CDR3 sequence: CASSQDLAEKYNEQFF. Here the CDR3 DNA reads TGCGCCAGCAGCCAAGACTTAGCGGAAAAGTACAATGAGCAGTTCTTC.

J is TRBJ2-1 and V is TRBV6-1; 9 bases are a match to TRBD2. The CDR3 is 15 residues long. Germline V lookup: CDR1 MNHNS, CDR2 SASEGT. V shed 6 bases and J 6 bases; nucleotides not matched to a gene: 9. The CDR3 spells CASSLKLTSGNEQFF. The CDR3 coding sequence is TGTGCCAGCAGCCTAAAGCTGACTAGCGGCAATGAGCAGTTCTTC.

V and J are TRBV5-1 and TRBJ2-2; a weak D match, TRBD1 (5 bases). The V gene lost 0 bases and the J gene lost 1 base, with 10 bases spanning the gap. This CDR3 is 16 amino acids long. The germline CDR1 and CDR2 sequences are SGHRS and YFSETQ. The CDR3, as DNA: TGCGCCAGCAGCTTGGGACAGTTCGGGAACACCGGGGAGCTGTTTTTT. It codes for CASSLGQFGNTGELFF.

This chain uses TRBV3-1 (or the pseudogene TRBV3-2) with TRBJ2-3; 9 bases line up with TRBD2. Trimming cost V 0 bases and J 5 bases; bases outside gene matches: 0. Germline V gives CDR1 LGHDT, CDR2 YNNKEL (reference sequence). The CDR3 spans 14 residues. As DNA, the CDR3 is TGTGCCAGCAGCCAAGAAGCGGGAGGAGATACGCAGTATTTT. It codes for CASSQEAGGDTQYF.

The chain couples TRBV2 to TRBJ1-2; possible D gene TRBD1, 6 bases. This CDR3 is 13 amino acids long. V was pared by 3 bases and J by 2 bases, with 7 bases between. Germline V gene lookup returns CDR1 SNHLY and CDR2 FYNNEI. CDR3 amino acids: CASSDRGNYGYTF. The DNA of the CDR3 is TGTGCCAGCAGTGACAGGGGAAACTATGGCTACACCTTC.

CDR3: CASSVAAGKETQYF. The DNA for the CDR3 is TGTGCCAGCAGCGTCGCGGCAGGGAAGGAGACCCAGTACTTC. The chain is built from TRBV7-9 and TRBJ2-5, with a tentative D call TRBD1 (5 bases). The CDR3 totals 14 residues. Germline CDR1 SEHNR, CDR2 FQNEAQ (reference sequence). Deletions cut 5 bases from V and 5 bases from J, with 15 bases between.

The CDR3 region is CASSLSGGKTQYF. The CDR3 DNA reads TGTGCCAGCAGTTTATCAGGGGGTAAGACCCAGTACTTC. The V gene is TRBV28, the J gene TRBJ2-5, with 7 bases aligning to TRBD1. Germline-derived CDR1 and CDR2 are MDHEN and SYDVKM. The CDR3 totals 13 residues. V was clipped by 1 base and J by 6 bases; unmatched bases: 2.